This record covers a single T cell receptor beta chain. The antigen remains unidentified. These data originate in a study of cytomegalovirus exposure and HLA in healthy donors. Vbeta (60) and Jbeta (13) primers were used in the PCR. The assay was immunoSEQ multiplex PCR, and TCRdb's table has in-frame clones only and misses some. The data contain some 220,000 clones, over 65% of them singletons. V lost 4 bases to trimming and J lost 6 bases; unmatched junction nucleotides: 10. Per the germline V gene, CDR1 is MGHRA and CDR2 is YSYEKL. The CDR3 totals 17 residues. Overall study findings and caveats: Reportedly, HLA-A and HLA-B alleles of most subjects were accurately predicted from TCR beta. Using a false discovery rate of 0.05, a later analysis showed that around 16,000 TCR beta sequences were associated with HLA alleles. A previous analysis found most TCR beta V segments productive roughly 90% or roughly 30% of the time. Trimming of TCR beta V- and J-genes showed a link, identified in a later analysis, to a missense DCLRE1C variant.

This chain joins TRBV4-1 and TRBJ2-4, with 12 positions matching TRBD2. Sequencing was carried out using PBMCs. The sequence derives from a woman aged 55-69 years in good health and CMV-seropositive. Written as DNA, the CDR3 is TGCGCCAGCAGCCTCAAGGACACTAGCGGGGGGACAAACATTCAGTACTTC. Translated, it gives CASSLKDTSGGTNIQYF.